Shown below are 3 T cell receptor beta chains from a single sample sequenced in a study of CD8 T cells in Susac syndrome. RNA totalling roughly 0.5 to 1 ug underwent reverse transcription with random hexamers. In TCRdb, the immunoSEQ multiplex PCR reads were re-called with MiXCR into one record per CDR3 protein. The table has around 300,000 distinct CDR3 sequences, just over 90% seen once. The material sequenced was CD4+ T cells from PBMCs. These receptors all come from a human donor with multiple sclerosis.

J is TRBJ2-7 and V is TRBV2, with D perhaps matching TRBD2 (6 bases). The CDR3 runs 15 residues. CDR1 is SNHLY, CDR2 FYNNEI, per germline. V was clipped by 1 base and J by 4 bases, with 14 bases between them. DNA of the CDR3: TGTGCCAGCAGTGAAGAGGCCGCCGGGGGTTACGAGCAGTACTTC. Translating it yields CASSEEAAGGYEQYF.

The J gene is TRBJ2-1, the V gene TRBV2; no firm D call. The CDR3 has 13 amino acids. The V gene's germline CDR1 is SNHLY and CDR2 FYNNEI. Trimming removed 5 bases at V and 8 bases at J, with 13 bases between. CDR3 region: CASSPDEWDEQFF. CDR3 nucleotides: TGTGCCAGCAGTCCGGACGAATGGGATGAGCAGTTCTTC.

This chain links TRBV5-6 with TRBJ2-1; D not certain. Trimming cost V 0 bases and J 8 bases, with 18 bases left between them. The CDR3 totals 16 residues. The germline CDR1 and CDR2 sequences are SGHDT and YYEEEE. The CDR3 loop reads CASSLVGGREVYEQFF. CDR3 in DNA: TGTGCCAGCAGCTTGGTTGGCGGACGCGAAGTTTATGAGCAGTTCTTC.